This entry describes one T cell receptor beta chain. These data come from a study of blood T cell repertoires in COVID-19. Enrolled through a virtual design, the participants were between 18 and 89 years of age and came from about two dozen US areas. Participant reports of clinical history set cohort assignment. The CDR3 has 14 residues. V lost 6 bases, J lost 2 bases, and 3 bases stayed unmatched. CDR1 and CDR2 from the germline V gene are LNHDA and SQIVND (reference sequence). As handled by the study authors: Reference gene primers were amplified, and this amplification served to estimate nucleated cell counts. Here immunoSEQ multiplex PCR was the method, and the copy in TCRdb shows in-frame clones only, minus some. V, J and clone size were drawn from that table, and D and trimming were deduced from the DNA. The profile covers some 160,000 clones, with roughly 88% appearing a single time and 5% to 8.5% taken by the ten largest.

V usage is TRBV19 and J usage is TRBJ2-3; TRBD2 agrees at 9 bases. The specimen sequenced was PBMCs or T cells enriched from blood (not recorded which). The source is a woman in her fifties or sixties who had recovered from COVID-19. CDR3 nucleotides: TGTGCCAGTAGGCTAGCGGGGTACACAGATACGCAGTATTTT. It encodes CASRLAGYTDTQYF.